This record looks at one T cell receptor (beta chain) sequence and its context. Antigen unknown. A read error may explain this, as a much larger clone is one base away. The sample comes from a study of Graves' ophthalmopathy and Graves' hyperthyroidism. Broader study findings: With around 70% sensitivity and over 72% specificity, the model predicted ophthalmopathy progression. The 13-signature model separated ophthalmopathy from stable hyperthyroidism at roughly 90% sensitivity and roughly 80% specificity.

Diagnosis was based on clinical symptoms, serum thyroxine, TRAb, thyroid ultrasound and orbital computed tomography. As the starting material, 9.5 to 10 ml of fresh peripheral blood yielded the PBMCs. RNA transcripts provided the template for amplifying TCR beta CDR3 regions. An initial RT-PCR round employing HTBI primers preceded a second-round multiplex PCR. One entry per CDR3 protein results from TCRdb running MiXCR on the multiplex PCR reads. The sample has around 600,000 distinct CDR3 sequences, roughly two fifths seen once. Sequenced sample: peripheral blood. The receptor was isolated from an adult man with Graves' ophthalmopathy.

The CDR3 protein is CSAREVDLAGVNEQYF. As DNA, the CDR3 is TGCAGTGCTAGAGAGGTCGATCTAGCGGGAGTAAACGAGCAGTACTTC. The chain has TRBV20-1 and TRBJ2-7; TRBD2 matches at 10 bases. J lost 5 bases, V lost 0 bases, and 10 bases had no gene match. This CDR3 contains 16 residues. Germline loops: CDR1 DFQATT, CDR2 SNEGSKA (reference sequence).